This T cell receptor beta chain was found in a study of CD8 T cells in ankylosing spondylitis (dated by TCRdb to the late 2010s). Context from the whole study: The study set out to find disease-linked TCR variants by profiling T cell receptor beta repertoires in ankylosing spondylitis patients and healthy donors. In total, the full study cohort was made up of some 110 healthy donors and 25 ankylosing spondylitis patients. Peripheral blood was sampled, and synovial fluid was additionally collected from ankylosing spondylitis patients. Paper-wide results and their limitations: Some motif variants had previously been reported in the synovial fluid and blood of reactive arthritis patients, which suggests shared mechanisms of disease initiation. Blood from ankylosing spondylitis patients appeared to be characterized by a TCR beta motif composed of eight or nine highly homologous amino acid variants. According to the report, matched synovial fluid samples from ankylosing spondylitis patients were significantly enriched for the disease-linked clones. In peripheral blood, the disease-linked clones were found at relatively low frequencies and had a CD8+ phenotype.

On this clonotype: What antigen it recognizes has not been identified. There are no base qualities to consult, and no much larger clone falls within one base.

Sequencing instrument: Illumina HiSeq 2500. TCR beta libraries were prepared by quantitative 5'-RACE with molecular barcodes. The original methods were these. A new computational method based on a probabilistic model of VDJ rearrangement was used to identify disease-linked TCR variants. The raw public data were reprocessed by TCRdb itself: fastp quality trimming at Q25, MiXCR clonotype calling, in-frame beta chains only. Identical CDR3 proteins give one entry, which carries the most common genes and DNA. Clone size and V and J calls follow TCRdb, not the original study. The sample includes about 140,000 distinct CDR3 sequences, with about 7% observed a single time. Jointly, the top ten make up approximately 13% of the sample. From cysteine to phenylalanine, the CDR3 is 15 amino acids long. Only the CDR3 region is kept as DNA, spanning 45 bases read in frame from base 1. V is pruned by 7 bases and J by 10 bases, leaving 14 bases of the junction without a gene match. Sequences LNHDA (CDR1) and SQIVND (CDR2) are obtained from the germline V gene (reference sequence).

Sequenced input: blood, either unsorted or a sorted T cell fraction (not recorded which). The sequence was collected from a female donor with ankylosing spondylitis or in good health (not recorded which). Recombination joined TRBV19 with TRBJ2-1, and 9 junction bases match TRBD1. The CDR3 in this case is CASKPPGQGKREQFF. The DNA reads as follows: TGTGCCAGTAAACCCCCAGGACAGGGGAAGCGCGAGCAGTTCTTC.